This T cell receptor beta chain was sequenced in a study of beta chain features in type 1 diabetes. This clone was counted only a few times. Expressed TCRB transcripts were sequenced because the entire RNA isolate underwent reverse transcription. TCRdb's copy holds only in-frame clones and misses some; the assay was immunoSEQ multiplex PCR. The data hold some 150,000 clones, with about 10% observed a single time. The CDR3 spans 14 residues. V lost 7 bases and J lost 4, with 18 bases in between. Germline CDR1 is SGHRS and CDR2 is YFSETQ. The sequence derives from a man aged 18 to 29 in good health. The source material was naive CD4+ T cells from blood. The J gene is TRBJ2-7, the V gene TRBV5-1, with a possible D match to TRBD1 (6 bases). CDR3 nucleotide sequence: TGCGCCAGCGCCCCGGGACACCCAAATTACGAGCAGTACTTC. Its translation: CASAPGHPNYEQYF.